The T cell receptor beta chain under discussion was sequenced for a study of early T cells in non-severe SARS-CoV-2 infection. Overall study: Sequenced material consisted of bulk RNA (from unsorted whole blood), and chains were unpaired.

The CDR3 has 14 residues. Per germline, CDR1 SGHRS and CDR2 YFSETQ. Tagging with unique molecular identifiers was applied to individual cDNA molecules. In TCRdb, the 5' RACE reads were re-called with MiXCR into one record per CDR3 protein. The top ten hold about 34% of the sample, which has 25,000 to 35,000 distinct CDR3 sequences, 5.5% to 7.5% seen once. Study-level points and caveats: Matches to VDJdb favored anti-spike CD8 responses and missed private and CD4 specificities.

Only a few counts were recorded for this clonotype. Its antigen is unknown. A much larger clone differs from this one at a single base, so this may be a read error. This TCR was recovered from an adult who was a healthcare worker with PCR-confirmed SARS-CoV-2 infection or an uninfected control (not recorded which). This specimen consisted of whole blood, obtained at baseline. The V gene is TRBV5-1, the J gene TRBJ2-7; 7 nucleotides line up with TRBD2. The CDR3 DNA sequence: TGCGCCAGCAGCTCTACGGGGAGGGCCTACGGGCAGTACTTC. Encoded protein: CASSSTGRAYGQYF.